The source of this TCR beta chain is a study of cytomegalovirus exposure and HLA in healthy donors. Study conclusions and caveats: Later analysis demonstrated an association between a missense DCLRE1C variant and TCR beta V- and J-gene trimming.

The PCR had 60 Vbeta and 13 Jbeta primers. The protocol was immunoSEQ multiplex PCR, while the TCRdb copy is restricted to in-frame clones and leaves out a portion. In the table there are 75,000 to 100,000 clones, 50% to 80% of which are singletons. V dropped 4 bases and J dropped 0 bases, with 17 bases sitting between them. Germline CDR1 SGDLS, CDR2 YYNGEE. CDR3 length equals 17 residues. Remarks on this clone: Its antigen is not known.

This chain links TRBV9 with TRBJ1-3; weak D call: TRBD1 (5 bases). This TCR came from a man aged 55-75 years in good health and CMV-seronegative. Specimen: PBMCs. The CDR3 DNA reads TGTGCCAGCAGCCAGTTCCAGACAGTTTACTCTGGAAACACCATATATTTT. This gives the protein CASSQFQTVYSGNTIYF.